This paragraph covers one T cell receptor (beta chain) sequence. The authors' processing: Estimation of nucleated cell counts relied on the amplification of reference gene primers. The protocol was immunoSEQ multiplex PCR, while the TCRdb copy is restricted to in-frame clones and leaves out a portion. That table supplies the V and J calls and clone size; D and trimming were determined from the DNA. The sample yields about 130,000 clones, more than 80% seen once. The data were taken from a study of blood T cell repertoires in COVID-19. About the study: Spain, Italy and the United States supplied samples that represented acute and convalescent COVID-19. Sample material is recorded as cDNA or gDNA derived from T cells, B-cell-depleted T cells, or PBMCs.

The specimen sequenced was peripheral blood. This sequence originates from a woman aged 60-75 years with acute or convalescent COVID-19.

DNA for the CDR3: TGTGCCAGCAGCTACTTCGCCGGGACAGGGGACGAAAAACTGTTTTTT. Translated: CASSYFAGTGDEKLFF. The rearrangement uses TRBV5-6 and TRBJ1-4; TRBD1 agrees at 10 bases. The CDR3 has 16 amino acids. V shed 3 bases and J 8 bases; nucleotides not matched to a gene: 10. Per germline, CDR1 SGHDT and CDR2 YYEEEE.